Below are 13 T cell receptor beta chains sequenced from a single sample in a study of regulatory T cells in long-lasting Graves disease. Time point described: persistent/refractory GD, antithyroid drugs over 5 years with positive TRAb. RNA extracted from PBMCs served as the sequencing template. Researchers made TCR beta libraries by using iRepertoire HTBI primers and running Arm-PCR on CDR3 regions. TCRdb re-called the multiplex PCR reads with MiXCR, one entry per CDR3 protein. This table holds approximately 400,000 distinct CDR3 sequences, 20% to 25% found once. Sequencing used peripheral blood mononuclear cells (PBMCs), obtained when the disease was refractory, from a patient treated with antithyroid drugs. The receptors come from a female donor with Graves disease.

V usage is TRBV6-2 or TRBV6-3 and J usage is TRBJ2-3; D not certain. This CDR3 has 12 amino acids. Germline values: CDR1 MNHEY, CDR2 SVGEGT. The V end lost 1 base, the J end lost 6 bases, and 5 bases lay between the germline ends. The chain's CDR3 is CASSYLGDTQYF. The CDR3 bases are TGTGCCAGCAGTTACTTGGGGGATACGCAGTATTTT.

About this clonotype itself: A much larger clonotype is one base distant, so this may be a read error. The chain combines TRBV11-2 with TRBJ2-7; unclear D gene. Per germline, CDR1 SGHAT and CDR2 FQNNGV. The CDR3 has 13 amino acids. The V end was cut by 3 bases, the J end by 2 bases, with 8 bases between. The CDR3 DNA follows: TGTGCCAGCAGCTTGCAGGAAACCTACGAGCAGTACTTC. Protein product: CASSLQETYEQYF.

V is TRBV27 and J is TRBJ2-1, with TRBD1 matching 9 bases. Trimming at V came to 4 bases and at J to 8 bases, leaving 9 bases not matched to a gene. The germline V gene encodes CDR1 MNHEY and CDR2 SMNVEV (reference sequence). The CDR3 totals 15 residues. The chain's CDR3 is CASSSPGQGLDEQFF. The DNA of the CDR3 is TGTGCCAGCAGTTCTCCAGGACAGGGGTTAGATGAGCAGTTCTTC.

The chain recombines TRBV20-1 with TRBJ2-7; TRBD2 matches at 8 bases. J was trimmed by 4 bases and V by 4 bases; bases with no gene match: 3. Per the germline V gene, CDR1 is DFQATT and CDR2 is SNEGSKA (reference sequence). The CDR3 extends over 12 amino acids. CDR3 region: CSAKREGYEQYF. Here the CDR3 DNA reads TGCAGTGCTAAACGGGAGGGTTACGAGCAGTACTTC.

The CDR3 protein is CASRAGPTGELFF. The CDR3 bases are TGCGCCAGCAGAGCGGGGCCCACCGGGGAGCTGTTTTTT. The chain carries TRBV10-2 and TRBJ2-2; 7 bases are a match to TRBD2. This CDR3 is built from 13 residues. Germline V lookup: CDR1 WSHSY, CDR2 SAAADI. V gave up 6 bases and J gave up 4 bases; unmatched junction bases: 2.

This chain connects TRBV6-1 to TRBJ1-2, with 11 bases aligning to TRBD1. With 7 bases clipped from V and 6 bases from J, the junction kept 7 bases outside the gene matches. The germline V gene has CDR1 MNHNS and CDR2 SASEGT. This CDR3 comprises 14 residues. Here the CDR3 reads CASTWDRGADGYTF. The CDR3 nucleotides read TGTGCCAGCACTTGGGACAGGGGGGCGGATGGCTACACCTTC.

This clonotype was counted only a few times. The DNA of the CDR3 is TGTGCCAGCAGCCAAGATATGGTAGGGTTCGAGCAGTACTTC. This gives the protein CASSQDMVGFEQYF. The chain combines TRBV14 with TRBJ2-7; no definite D call. The CDR3 totals 14 residues. CDR1 and CDR2 (germline): SGHDN, FVKESK. V dropped 0 bases and J dropped 6 bases, with 12 bases sitting between them.

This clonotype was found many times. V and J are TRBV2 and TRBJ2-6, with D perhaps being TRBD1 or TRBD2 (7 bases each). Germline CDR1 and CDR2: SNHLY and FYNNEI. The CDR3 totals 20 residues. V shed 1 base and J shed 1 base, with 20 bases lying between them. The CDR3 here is CASSEVGGGFSYSGANVLTF. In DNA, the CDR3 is TGTGCCAGCAGTGAAGTGGGAGGGGGCTTCAGTTATTCTGGGGCCAACGTCCTGACTTTC.

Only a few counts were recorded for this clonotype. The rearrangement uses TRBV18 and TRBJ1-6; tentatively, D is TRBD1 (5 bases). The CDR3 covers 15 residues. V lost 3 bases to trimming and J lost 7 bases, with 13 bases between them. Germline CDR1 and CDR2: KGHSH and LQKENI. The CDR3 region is CASSPMEGLNSPLHF. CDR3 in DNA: TGTGCCAGCTCACCCATGGAGGGGTTGAATTCACCCCTCCACTTT.

CDR3 protein: CAIGAGAEAFF. CDR3 nucleotide sequence: TGTGCCATCGGGGCAGGTGCTGAAGCTTTCTTT. The chain couples TRBV10-3 to TRBJ1-1; a possible D gene is TRBD1 (5 bases). Germline loops: CDR1 ENHRY, CDR2 SYGVKD. The CDR3 extends over 11 amino acids. V was trimmed by 8 bases and J by 6 bases, leaving 10 bases between them.

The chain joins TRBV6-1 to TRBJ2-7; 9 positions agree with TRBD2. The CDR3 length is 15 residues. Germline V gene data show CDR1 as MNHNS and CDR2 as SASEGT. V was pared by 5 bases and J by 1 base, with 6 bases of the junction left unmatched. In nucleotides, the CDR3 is TGTGCCAGCAGTCCGACTAGCGGAGCGTCCTACGAGCAGTACTTC. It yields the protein CASSPTSGASYEQYF.

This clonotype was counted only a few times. The CDR3 DNA is TGTGCCAGCTCACCACTTAGCGGGAGTGTGCGGGAGACCCAGTACTTC. It codes for CASSPLSGSVRETQYF. The gene calls are TRBV18 and TRBJ2-5; 9 nucleotides agree with TRBD2. Germline lookup yields CDR1 KGHSH and CDR2 LQKENI. The CDR3 is 16 amino acids. The ends lost 1 base at V and 5 bases at J; junction bases unmatched: 8. Filled out from reference TRBV18 and TRBJ2-5, the complete variable domain reads NAGVMQNPRHLVRRRGQEARLRCSPMKGHSHVYWYRQLPEEGLKFMVYLQKENIIDESGMPKERFSAEFPKEGPSILRIQQVVRGDSAAYFCASSPLSGSVRETQYFGPGTRLLVL.

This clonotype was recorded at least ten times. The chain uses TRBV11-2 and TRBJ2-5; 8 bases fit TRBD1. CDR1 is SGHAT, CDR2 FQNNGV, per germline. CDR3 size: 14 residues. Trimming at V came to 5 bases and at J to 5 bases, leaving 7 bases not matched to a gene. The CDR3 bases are TGTGCCAGCAGCGCCGGACAGGGTCGCGAGACCCAGTACTTC. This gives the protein CASSAGQGRETQYF.